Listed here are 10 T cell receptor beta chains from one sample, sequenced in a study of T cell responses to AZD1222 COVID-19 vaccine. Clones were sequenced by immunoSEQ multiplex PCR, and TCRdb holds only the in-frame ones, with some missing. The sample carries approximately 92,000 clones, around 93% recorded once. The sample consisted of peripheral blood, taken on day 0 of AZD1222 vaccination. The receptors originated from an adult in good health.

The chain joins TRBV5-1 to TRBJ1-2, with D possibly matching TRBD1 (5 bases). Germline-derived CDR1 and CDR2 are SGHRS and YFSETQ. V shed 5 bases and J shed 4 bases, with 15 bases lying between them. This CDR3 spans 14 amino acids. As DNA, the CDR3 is TGCGCCAGCAGGGCCGGGGGGAATACCTATGGCTACACCTTC. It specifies CASRAGGNTYGYTF.

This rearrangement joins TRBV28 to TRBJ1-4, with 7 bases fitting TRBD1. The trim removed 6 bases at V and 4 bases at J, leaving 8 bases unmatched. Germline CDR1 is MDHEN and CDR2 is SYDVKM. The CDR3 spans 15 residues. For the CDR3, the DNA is TGTGCCAGCAGGGTTGAGGACAGGCATAATGAAAAACTGTTTTTT. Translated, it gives CASRVEDRHNEKLFF.

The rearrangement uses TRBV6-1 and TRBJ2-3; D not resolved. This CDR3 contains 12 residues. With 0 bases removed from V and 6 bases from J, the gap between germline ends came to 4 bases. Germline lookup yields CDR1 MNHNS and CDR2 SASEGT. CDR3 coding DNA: TGTGCCAGCAGTGAAGCTGGGGATACGCAGTATTTT. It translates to CASSEAGDTQYF.

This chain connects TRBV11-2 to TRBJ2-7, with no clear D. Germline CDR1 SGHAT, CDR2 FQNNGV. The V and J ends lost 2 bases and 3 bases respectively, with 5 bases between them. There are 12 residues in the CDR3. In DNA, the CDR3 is TGTGCCAGCAGCTTACCGAACTACGAGCAGTACTTC. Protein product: CASSLPNYEQYF.

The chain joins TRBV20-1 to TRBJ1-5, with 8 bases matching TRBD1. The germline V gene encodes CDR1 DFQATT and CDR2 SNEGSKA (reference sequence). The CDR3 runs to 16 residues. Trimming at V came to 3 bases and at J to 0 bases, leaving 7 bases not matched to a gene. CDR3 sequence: CSASLGTGYSNQPQHF. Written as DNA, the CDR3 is TGCAGTGCTAGTTTAGGGACAGGCTATAGCAATCAGCCCCAGCATTTT.

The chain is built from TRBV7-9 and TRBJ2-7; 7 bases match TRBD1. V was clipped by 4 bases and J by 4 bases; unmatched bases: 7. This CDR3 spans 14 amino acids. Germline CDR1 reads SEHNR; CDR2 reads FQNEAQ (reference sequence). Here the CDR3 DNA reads TGTGCCAGCAGCTGGTCGGGACAGCATTACGAGCAGTACTTC. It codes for CASSWSGQHYEQYF.

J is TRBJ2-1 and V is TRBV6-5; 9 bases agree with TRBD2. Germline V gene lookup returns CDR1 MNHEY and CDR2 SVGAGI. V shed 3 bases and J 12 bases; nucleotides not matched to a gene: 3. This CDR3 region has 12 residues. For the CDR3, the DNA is TGTGCCAGCAGTTATAGCGGGGGCGGGCAGTTCTTC. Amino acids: CASSYSGGGQFF.

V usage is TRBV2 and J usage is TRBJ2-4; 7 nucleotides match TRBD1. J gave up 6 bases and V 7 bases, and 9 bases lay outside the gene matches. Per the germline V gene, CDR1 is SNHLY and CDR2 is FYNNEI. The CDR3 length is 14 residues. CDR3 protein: CASIRDRAGNIQYF. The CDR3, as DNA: TGTGCCAGCATCAGAGACAGGGCCGGAAACATTCAGTACTTC.

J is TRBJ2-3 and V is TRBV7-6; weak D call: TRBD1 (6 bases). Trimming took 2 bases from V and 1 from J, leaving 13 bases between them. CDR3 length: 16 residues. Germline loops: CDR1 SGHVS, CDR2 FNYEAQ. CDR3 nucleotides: TGTGCCAGCAGCTTAAGCGCAGGGGCGGGCACAGATACGCAGTATTTT. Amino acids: CASSLSAGAGTDTQYF.

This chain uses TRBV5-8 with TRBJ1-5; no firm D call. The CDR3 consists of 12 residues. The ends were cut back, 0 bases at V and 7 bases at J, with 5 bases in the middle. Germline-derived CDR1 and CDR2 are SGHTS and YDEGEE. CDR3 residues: CASSLAQQPQHF. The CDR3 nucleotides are TGTGCCAGCAGCTTGGCCCAGCAGCCCCAGCATTTT.